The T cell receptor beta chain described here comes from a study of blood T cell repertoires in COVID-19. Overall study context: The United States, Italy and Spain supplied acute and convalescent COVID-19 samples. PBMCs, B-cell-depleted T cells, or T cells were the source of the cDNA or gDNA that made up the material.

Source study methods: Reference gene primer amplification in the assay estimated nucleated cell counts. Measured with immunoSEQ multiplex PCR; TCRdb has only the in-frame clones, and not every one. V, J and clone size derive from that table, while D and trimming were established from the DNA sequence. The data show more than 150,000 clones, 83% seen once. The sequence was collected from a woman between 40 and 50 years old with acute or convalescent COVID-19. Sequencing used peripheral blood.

CDR3 bases: TGTGCCAGCAGCTTGGAGCCCGACATGACCCGAAACAATGAGCAGTTCTTC. Amino acids: CASSLEPDMTRNNEQFF. J is TRBJ2-1 and V is TRBV5-6; D call uncertain. The CDR3 runs 17 residues. V was trimmed by 0 bases and J by 5 bases, leaving 18 bases between them. The germline V gene has CDR1 SGHDT and CDR2 YYEEEE.